Shown below are 15 T cell receptor beta chains from a single sample sequenced in a study of cytomegalovirus exposure and HLA in healthy donors. PCR employed 60 Vbeta and 13 Jbeta primers. Clones were read by immunoSEQ multiplex PCR, and TCRdb kept only the in-frame ones, dropping some. The repertoire holds hundreds of thousands of clones, with over 65% as singletons. Input material: PBMCs. The receptors originated from a man between 18 and 29 years old in good health and CMV-seronegative.

This clone has more than one count but fewer than ten. The V call is TRBV20-1, the J call TRBJ1-2, with a possible D match to TRBD1 (6 bases). The CDR3 contains 11 residues. With 5 bases removed from V and 5 bases from J, the gap between germline ends came to 9 bases. Germline CDR1 DFQATT, CDR2 SNEGSKA (reference sequence). CDR3 sequence: CSAYRVYGYTF. CDR3 nucleotides: TGCAGTGCTTACAGGGTGTATGGCTACACCTTC.

The chain is built from TRBV20-1 and TRBJ2-3; D uncertain. Germline CDR1 and CDR2: DFQATT and SNEGSKA (reference sequence). V gave up 7 bases and J gave up 6 bases, with 8 bases separating them. The CDR3 runs 10 residues. CDR3 DNA: TGCAGTGTCAGTCCCGATACGCAGTATTTT. Its translation is CSVSPDTQYF.

V and J are TRBV20-1 and TRBJ2-5; D is unclear. Trimming shortened V by 2 bases and J by 2 bases, and 3 bases separated the two germline ends. This CDR3 is built from 11 residues. In germline, CDR1 is DFQATT, CDR2 SNEGSKA (reference sequence). CDR3 sequence (DNA): TGCAGTGCTAGACCTCAAGAGACCCAGTACTTC. Its protein product is CSARPQETQYF.

Only one count was recorded for this clone. This rearrangement joins TRBV5-1 to TRBJ2-1; 14 nucleotides align to TRBD2. J was trimmed by 1 base and V by 3 bases; bases with no gene match: 3. This CDR3 is 17 amino acids long. Per germline, CDR1 SGHRS and CDR2 YFSETQ. For the CDR3, the DNA is TGCGCCAGCAGCTCGGGACTAGCGGGAGAATCCTACAATGAGCAGTTCTTC. It codes for CASSSGLAGESYNEQFF.

This chain connects TRBV13 to TRBJ2-2, with TRBD1 matching 12 bases. Germline CDR1 and CDR2: PRHDT and FYEKMQ (reference sequence). The length of the CDR3 is 18 residues. V shed 4 bases and J 4 bases; nucleotides not matched to a gene: 10. For the CDR3, the DNA is TGTGCCAGCAGCTCCGAACCGGGACAGGGGGCTGGCACCGGGGAGCTGTTTTTT. Its translation is CASSSEPGQGAGTGELFF.

The chain is built from TRBV4-1 and TRBJ1-4, with 8 bases matching TRBD1. CDR3 size: 15 residues. Germline CDR1 is MGHRA and CDR2 is YSYEKL. V trimming: 6 bases; J trimming: 3 bases; junction bases outside the gene matches: 6. CDR3: CASSPRTGSNEKLFF. The CDR3 DNA reads TGCGCCAGCAGTCCCCGGACAGGGTCTAATGAAAAACTGTTTTTT.

Concerning this clone: This specimen includes other DNA sequences encoding the same CDR3. The J gene is TRBJ2-7, the V gene TRBV5-4, with 10 bases aligning to TRBD1. The V gene end was trimmed by 4 bases and the J gene end by 5 bases; junction bases not matched to a gene: 3. Germline values: CDR1 SGHNT, CDR2 YYREEE (reference sequence). The CDR3 is 13 amino acids. The CDR3 protein is CASSRQGADEQYF. CDR3 nucleotide sequence: TGTGCCAGCAGCCGACAGGGGGCGGACGAGCAGTACTTC.

The table lists this clone with a few counts. The junction differs from germline at one of its ends, possibly a read error. This chain uses TRBV7-9 with TRBJ2-7; 9 bases align to TRBD1. CDR1 SEHNR and CDR2 FQNEAQ come from the germline V gene (reference sequence). This CDR3 is built from 18 residues. The DNA of the CDR3 is TGTTCCAGCAGCCCAACCAAATCCGGGACAGGGAAGTCCTACGAGCAGTACTTC. This sequence encodes CSSSPTKSGTGKSYEQYF.

This clone was picked up one time. This sequence joins TRBV6-5 and TRBJ1-1, with 7 positions matching TRBD1. Germline CDR1 and CDR2: MNHEY and SVGAGI. The CDR3 has 14 residues. Losses at the gene ends were 7 bases for V and 7 bases for J; bases not matched to a gene: 12. The CDR3 bases are TGTGCCAGCACCCTTACGTTGGGACAGCGTGAAGCTTTCTTT. Protein sequence: CASTLTLGQREAFF.

The chain links TRBV19 to TRBJ2-1, with 13 nucleotides matching TRBD2. V gave up 3 bases and J gave up 12 bases; unmatched junction bases: 11. The V gene's germline CDR1 is LNHDA and CDR2 SQIVND (reference sequence). This CDR3 has 16 amino acids. CDR3: CASSIRTSGGLIRQFF. The CDR3 coding sequence is TGTGCCAGTAGTATTAGGACTAGCGGGGGACTCATACGGCAGTTCTTC.

This clone has a single count. The chain links TRBV7-8 to TRBJ2-7; 7 bases are shared with TRBD2. CDR1 is SGHVS, CDR2 FQNEAQ, per germline. CDR3 length: 18 amino acids. Losses at the gene ends were 3 bases for V and 6 bases for J; bases not matched to a gene: 20. As DNA, the CDR3 is TGTGCCAGCAGCTTGAGGTGGTTAGTGGCGGGAGTCTTAAGCGAGCAGTACTTC. It specifies CASSLRWLVAGVLSEQYF.

This clone occurred a few times. The gene calls are TRBV30 and TRBJ1-5; 8 positions agree with TRBD1. CDR1 is GTSNPN and CDR2 is SVGIG in the germline V gene (reference sequence). This CDR3 has 14 residues. J was trimmed by 4 bases and V by 2 bases; bases with no gene match: 4. CDR3 in amino acids: CAWSPHRGNQPQHF. CDR3 DNA: TGTGCCTGGAGTCCACACAGGGGGAATCAGCCCCAGCATTTT. Looking up the rest from reference TRBV30 and TRBJ1-5 gives the full variable domain: SQTIHQWPATLVQPVGSPLSLECTVEGTSNPNLYWYRQAAGRGLQLLFYSVGIGQISSEVPQNLSASRPQDRQFILSSKKLLLSDSGFYLCAWSPHRGNQPQHFGDGTRLSIL.

This chain uses TRBV6-1 with TRBJ2-1; TRBD2 matches at 8 bases. Germline V gene sequence: CDR1 MNHNS, CDR2 SASEGT. The V segment lost 6 bases and the J segment 5 bases; nucleotides outside the gene matches: 6. The CDR3 has 14 residues. This chain's CDR3 is CASRAGGANNEQFF. For the CDR3, the DNA is TGTGCCAGCAGGGCGGGGGGAGCCAACAATGAGCAGTTCTTC.

This chain uses TRBV4-2 with TRBJ2-5; 13 bases fit TRBD2. Germline-derived CDR1 and CDR2 are LGHNA and YNFKEQ. The CDR3 has 16 residues. J lost 5 bases, V lost 1 base, and 4 bases had no gene match. CDR3 nucleotides: TGTGCCAGCAGCCAAGGTAGGACTAGCGGGAGTGAGACCCAGTACTTC. Protein: CASSQGRTSGSETQYF.

V and J are TRBV28 and TRBJ1-4, with 9 bases identical to TRBD1. V gave up 5 bases and J gave up 6 bases; unmatched junction bases: 7. The CDR3 covers 15 residues. The germline V gene has CDR1 MDHEN and CDR2 SYDVKM. The CDR3 is CASSVTGQGDEKLFF. The CDR3 nucleotides are TGTGCCAGCAGTGTGACGGGACAGGGAGATGAAAAACTGTTTTTT.